This TCR beta chain was obtained from a study of blood T cell repertoires in COVID-19. Produced via immunoSEQ multiplex PCR; TCRdb's table is partial and in-frame only. The sample has about 47,000 clones; 88% are singletons. Losses at the gene ends were 6 bases for V and 6 bases for J; bases not matched to a gene: 7. This CDR3 is 15 amino acids long. CDR1 is SGHAT, CDR2 FQNNGV, per germline. The chain joins TRBV11-2 to TRBJ2-2, with 10 nucleotides matching TRBD2. This receptor was obtained from a middle-aged man with active COVID-19. Material for sequencing was peripheral blood. The CDR3 sequence: CASRDSGGPSGELFF. The CDR3, as DNA: TGTGCCAGCAGAGATAGCGGGGGGCCCTCCGGGGAGCTGTTTTTT. Drawing the rest from reference TRBV11-2 and TRBJ2-2, the complete variable domain is EAGVAQSPRYKIIEKRQSVAFWCNPISGHATLYWYQQILGQGPKLLIQFQNNGVVDDSQLPKDRFSAERLKGVDSTLKIQPAKLEDSAVYLCASRDSGGPSGELFFGEGSRLTVL.